Presented here are 19 T cell receptor beta chains from one specimen sequenced in a study of CD8 T cells in Susac syndrome (dated by TCRdb to the late 2010s). Receptors were amplified or captured by the immunoSEQ multiplex PCR assay. RNA was extracted using the RNeasy kit, and about 0.5 to 1 microgram was reverse transcribed with random hexamers. TCRdb reanalyzed the raw reads on its own, using fastp at Q25 for trimming and MiXCR for clone calling, and kept in-frame beta chains. Rows are combined by CDR3 protein, so each entry shows the most common genes and DNA. The sample includes over 300,000 distinct CDR3 sequences, with about 91% observed a single time. Roughly 0.064% of the sample is in the top ten clones. Material for sequencing was CD4+ T cells from PBMCs. Source of these receptors: a human donor with multiple sclerosis.

This clonotype was seen only once. The genes are TRBV6-2 or TRBV6-3 and TRBJ2-7; 9 nucleotides match TRBD2. Germline V lookup: CDR1 MNHEY, CDR2 SVGEGT. V dropped 3 bases and J dropped 2; count of bases not matched to a gene: 8. This CDR3 region has 16 residues. CDR3 residues: CASSYLRLAEAYEQYF. The CDR3 DNA reads TGTGCCAGCAGTTATCTCAGACTAGCGGAGGCCTACGAGCAGTACTTC.

This clonotype was observed once. The rearrangement links TRBV9 to TRBJ2-1; the D gene could be TRBD1 or TRBD2 (5 bases each). The V end lost 0 bases, the J end lost 9 bases, and 22 bases lay between the germline ends. This CDR3 region has 17 residues. Per the germline V gene, CDR1 is SGDLS and CDR2 is YYNGEE. Here the CDR3 reads CASSVVGTRPWVGEQFF. The CDR3, as DNA: TGTGCCAGCAGCGTAGTCGGGACCCGACCGTGGGTTGGTGAGCAGTTCTTC.

The CDR3 sequence is CSARDQGWEGYTF. DNA of the CDR3: TGCAGTGCTAGAGATCAGGGGTGGGAGGGCTACACCTTC. V is TRBV20-1 and J is TRBJ1-2; a weak D match, TRBD1 (6 bases). The CDR3 has 13 residues. V shed 0 bases and J shed 8 bases, with 13 bases lying between them. Germline V gene data show CDR1 as DFQATT and CDR2 as SNEGSKA (reference sequence).

V usage is TRBV5-1 and J usage is TRBJ1-1; TRBD1 might be the D (5 bases). The V gene's germline CDR1 is SGHRS and CDR2 YFSETQ. V lost 4 bases and J lost 1, with 11 bases in between. This CDR3 has 14 residues. This chain's CDR3 is CASSPGRQNTEAFF. DNA of the CDR3: TGCGCCAGCAGCCCGGGACGGCAGAACACTGAAGCTTTCTTT.

This chain connects TRBV7-2 to TRBJ2-2; no reliable D call. In germline, CDR1 is SGHTA, CDR2 FQGNSA. The CDR3 has 16 residues. Trimming cost V 1 base and J 4 bases, with 13 bases left between them. Here the CDR3 DNA reads TGTGCCAGCAGCTTAGGTATTAACGGCCCCACCGGGGAGCTGTTTTTT. Translating it yields CASSLGINGPTGELFF.

The CDR3 reads CASSTGGTGTGELFF. CDR3 sequence (DNA): TGTGCCAGCAGTACAGGCGGCACGGGCACCGGGGAGCTGTTTTTT. V usage is TRBV6-1 and J usage is TRBJ2-2, with TRBD1 as a possible D gene (5 bases). The CDR3 spans 15 residues. Trimming left V 5 bases short and J 4 bases short, with 14 bases between. The V gene's germline CDR1 is MNHNS and CDR2 SASEGT.

There are a few counts of this clonotype. The chain employs TRBV20-1 and TRBJ2-7; 9 bases agree with TRBD2. In germline, CDR1 is DFQATT, CDR2 SNEGSKA (reference sequence). V was pared by 3 bases and J by 1 base, with 1 base of the junction left unmatched. The CDR3 spans 13 residues. This CDR3 is CSARTSGSYEQYF. CDR3 nucleotides: TGCAGTGCTAGGACTAGCGGTTCCTACGAGCAGTACTTC.

The sample holds one count of this clonotype. J is TRBJ2-1 and V is TRBV19; TRBD1 might be the D (6 bases). The V gene's germline CDR1 is LNHDA and CDR2 SQIVND (reference sequence). The CDR3 contains 17 residues. Trimming took off 4 bases at V and 0 bases at J, with 16 bases between the two ends. The CDR3: CASSTLFRGSSYNEQFF. The DNA for the CDR3 is TGTGCCAGTAGTACCCTTTTCAGGGGCAGCTCCTACAATGAGCAGTTCTTC.

This chain joins TRBV7-2 and TRBJ1-5; 8 positions match TRBD1. Trimming removed 5 bases from V and 4 bases from J; junction bases left unmatched: 7. Germline V gene sequence: CDR1 SGHTA, CDR2 FQGNSA. The CDR3 contains 15 residues. CDR3 residues: CASSPRQGRNQPQHF. DNA for the CDR3: TGTGCCAGCAGCCCTAGACAGGGGCGTAATCAGCCCCAGCATTTT.

This sequence joins TRBV15 and TRBJ1-1, with TRBD1 as a possible D gene (6 bases). This CDR3 is built from 12 residues. Germline CDR1 is LNHNV and CDR2 is YYDKDF (reference sequence). Trimming took 5 bases from V and 7 from J, leaving 11 bases between them. This chain's CDR3 is CATSEGVLEAFF. For the CDR3, the DNA is TGTGCCACCAGCGAGGGGGTACTTGAAGCTTTCTTT.

The gene calls are TRBV9 and TRBJ1-1, with 7 bases identical to TRBD1. The CDR3 extends over 16 amino acids. CDR1 SGDLS and CDR2 YYNGEE come from the germline V gene. V gave up 2 bases and J gave up 8 bases; unmatched junction bases: 15. In DNA, the CDR3 is TGTGCCAGCAGCGTTGTCCCCTCGACAGGGCAGGTCGAAGCTTTCTTT. Encoded protein: CASSVVPSTGQVEAFF. Full variable domain (remainder filled in from reference TRBV9 and TRBJ1-1): DSGVTQTPKHLITATGQRVTLRCSPRSGDLSVYWYQQSLDQGLQFLIQYYNGEERAKGNILERFSAQQFPDLHSELNLSSLELGDSALYFCASSVVPSTGQVEAFFGQGTRLTVV.

The chain joins TRBV14 to TRBJ2-1; D is perhaps TRBD1 or TRBD2 (6 bases each). Germline CDR1 reads SGHDN; CDR2 reads FVKESK. CDR3 length: 15 amino acids. V lost 2 bases to trimming and J lost 3 bases, with 11 bases between them. CDR3 bases: TGTGCCAGCAGCCAAAGGAGGGGGGTCTACAATGAGCAGTTCTTC. This sequence encodes CASSQRRGVYNEQFF.

Only one count was recorded for this clonotype. The rearrangement uses TRBV30 and TRBJ2-1; no clear D gene. Trimming cost V 1 base and J 8 bases, with 12 bases left between them. Per germline, CDR1 GTSNPN and CDR2 SVGIG (reference sequence). CDR3 length: 13 amino acids. The CDR3 bases are TGTGCCTGGAGTGATAGGAGCAACGATGAGCAGTTCTTC. This encodes CAWSDRSNDEQFF. Variable domain in full (rest from reference TRBV30 and TRBJ2-1): SQTIHQWPATLVQPVGSPLSLECTVEGTSNPNLYWYRQAAGRGLQLLFYSVGIGQISSEVPQNLSASRPQDRQFILSSKKLLLSDSGFYLCAWSDRSNDEQFFGPGTRLTVL.

The chain has TRBV29-1 and TRBJ1-2; no reliable D call. This CDR3 spans 9 amino acids. V lost 8 bases and J 7 bases, leaving 8 bases between the germline ends. The germline gives CDR1 SQVTM, CDR2 ANQGSEA. CDR3 sequence (DNA): TGCAGCCCGCCTGTTGGCTACACCTTC. Amino acids: CSPPVGYTF. The full variable domain, completed using reference TRBV29-1 and TRBJ1-2, is SAVISQKPSRDICQRGTSLTIQCQVDSQVTMMFWYRQQPGQSLTLIATANQGSEATYESGFVIDKFPISRPNLTFSTLTVSNMSPEDSSIYLCSPPVGYTFGSGTRLTVV.

The chain couples TRBV30 to TRBJ2-5; D gene uncertain. Germline lookup yields CDR1 GTSNPN and CDR2 SVGIG (reference sequence). The CDR3 contains 15 residues. Deletions cut 0 bases from V and 5 bases from J, with 16 bases between. Written as DNA, the CDR3 is TGTGCCTGGAGTGTCCAGCGTACCCGCGGCGAGACCCAGTACTTC. It specifies CAWSVQRTRGETQYF.

The rearrangement links TRBV20-1 to TRBJ2-3; the match to TRBD2 covers 7 bases. This CDR3 is 16 amino acids long. V trimming: 0 bases; J trimming: 1 base; junction bases outside the gene matches: 7. Germline CDR1 and CDR2: DFQATT and SNEGSKA (reference sequence). This chain's CDR3 is CSARETQLARTDTQYF. CDR3 sequence (DNA): TGCAGTGCTAGAGAAACTCAACTAGCGCGCACAGATACGCAGTATTTT.

The V call is TRBV6-2 or TRBV6-3, the J call TRBJ1-2; TRBD1 might be the D (5 bases). V gave up 3 bases and J gave up 3 bases, with 8 bases separating them. This CDR3 is 13 amino acids long. CDR1 and CDR2 from the germline V gene are MNHEY and SVGEGT. The CDR3 region has the DNA TGTGCCAGCAGTTATTCGGGGCACTATGGCTACACCTTC. Translated: CASSYSGHYGYTF.

The chain joins TRBV29-1 to TRBJ2-5; perhaps TRBD1 as D (5 bases). The CDR3 runs to 12 residues. Germline CDR1 SQVTM, CDR2 ANQGSEA. Deletions cut 6 bases from V and 5 bases from J, with 13 bases between. CDR3 sequence reads: CSVDISRETQYF. The CDR3 bases are TGCAGCGTGGACATATCAAGGGAGACCCAGTACTTC.

V is TRBV20-1 and J is TRBJ2-5, with unresolved D. Trimming stripped 0 bases from V and 7 bases from J, with 12 bases between. CDR3 length: 13 amino acids. In germline, CDR1 is DFQATT, CDR2 SNEGSKA (reference sequence). The CDR3 DNA reads TGCAGTGCTAGAGATGCCCGTGGGTGGACCCAGTACTTC. Protein sequence: CSARDARGWTQYF.